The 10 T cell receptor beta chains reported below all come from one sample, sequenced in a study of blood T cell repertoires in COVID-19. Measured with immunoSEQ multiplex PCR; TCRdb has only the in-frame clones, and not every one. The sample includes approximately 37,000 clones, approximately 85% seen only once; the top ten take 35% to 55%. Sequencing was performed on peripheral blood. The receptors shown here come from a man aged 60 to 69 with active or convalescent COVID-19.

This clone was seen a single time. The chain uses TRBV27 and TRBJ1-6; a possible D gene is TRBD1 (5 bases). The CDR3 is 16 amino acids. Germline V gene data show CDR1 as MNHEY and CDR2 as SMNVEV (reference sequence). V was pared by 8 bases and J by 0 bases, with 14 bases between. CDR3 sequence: CASGGGTSSYNSPLHF. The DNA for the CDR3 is TGTGCCAGCGGCGGCGGGACGAGCTCCTATAATTCACCCCTCCACTTT.

CDR3: CASSYSHNRDGYTF. The CDR3 DNA sequence: TGTGCCAGCAGTTACTCCCACAACAGGGACGGCTACACCTTC. The V and J genes are TRBV6-5 and TRBJ1-2, with D maybe TRBD1 (6 bases). V lost 0 bases and J 8 bases, leaving 13 bases between the germline ends. The CDR3 runs to 14 residues. Germline V lookup: CDR1 MNHEY, CDR2 SVGAGI.

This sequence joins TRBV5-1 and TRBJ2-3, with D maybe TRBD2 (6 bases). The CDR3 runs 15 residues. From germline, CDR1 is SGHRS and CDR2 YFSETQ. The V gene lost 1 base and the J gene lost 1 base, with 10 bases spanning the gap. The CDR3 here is CASSLTSKGTDTQYF. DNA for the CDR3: TGCGCCAGCAGCTTGACTAGCAAAGGCACAGATACGCAGTATTTT.

CDR3: CATPLYRGEKLFF. CDR3 coding DNA: TGCGCCACCCCGTTATACAGGGGTGAAAAACTGTTTTTT. The chain employs TRBV23-1 and TRBJ1-4; the match to TRBD1 covers 7 bases. TRBV23-1 qualifies as an ORF whose function is uncertain. The CDR3 is 13 residues long. V dropped 10 bases and J dropped 7; count of bases not matched to a gene: 9.

The CDR3 sequence is CATPVSRRPDTQYF. CDR3 bases: TGTGCCACCCCGGTGTCTAGGAGACCAGATACGCAGTATTTT. The gene calls are TRBV24-1 and TRBJ2-3, with no clear D. Germline V CDR1 and CDR2: KGHDR, SFDVKD. This CDR3 spans 14 amino acids. The V and J ends lost 9 bases and 4 bases respectively, with 16 bases between them.

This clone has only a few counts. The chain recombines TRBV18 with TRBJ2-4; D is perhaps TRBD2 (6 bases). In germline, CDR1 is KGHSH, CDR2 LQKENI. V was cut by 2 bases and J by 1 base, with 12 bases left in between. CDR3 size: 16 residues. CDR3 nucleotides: TGTGCCAGCTCACCATGGAGGGACGGCGCCAAAAACATTCAGTACTTC. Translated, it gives CASSPWRDGAKNIQYF.

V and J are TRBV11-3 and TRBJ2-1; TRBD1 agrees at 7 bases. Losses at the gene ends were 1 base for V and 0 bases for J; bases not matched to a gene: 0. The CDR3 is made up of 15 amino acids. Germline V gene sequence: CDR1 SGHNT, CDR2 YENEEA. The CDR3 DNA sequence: TGTGCCAGCAGCTTAGGACAGGGCTCCTACAATGAGCAGTTCTTC. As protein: CASSLGQGSYNEQFF.

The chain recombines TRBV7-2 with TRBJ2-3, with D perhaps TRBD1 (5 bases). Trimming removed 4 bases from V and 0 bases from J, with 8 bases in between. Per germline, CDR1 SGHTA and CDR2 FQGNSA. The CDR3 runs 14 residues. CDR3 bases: TGTGCCAGCAGCTGGACACCCAGCACAGATACGCAGTATTTT. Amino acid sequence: CASSWTPSTDTQYF. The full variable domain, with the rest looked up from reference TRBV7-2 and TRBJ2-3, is GAGVSQSPSNKVTEKGKDVELRCDPISGHTALYWYRQSLGQGLEFLIYFQGNSAPDKSGLPSDRFSAERTGGSVSTLTIQRTQQEDSAVYLCASSWTPSTDTQYFGPGTRLTVL.

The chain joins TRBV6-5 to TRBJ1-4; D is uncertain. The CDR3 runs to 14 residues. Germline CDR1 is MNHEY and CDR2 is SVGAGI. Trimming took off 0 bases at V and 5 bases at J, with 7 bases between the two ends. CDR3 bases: TGTGCCAGCAGTTACTCAGGAGTGAATGAAAAACTGTTTTTT. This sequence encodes CASSYSGVNEKLFF.

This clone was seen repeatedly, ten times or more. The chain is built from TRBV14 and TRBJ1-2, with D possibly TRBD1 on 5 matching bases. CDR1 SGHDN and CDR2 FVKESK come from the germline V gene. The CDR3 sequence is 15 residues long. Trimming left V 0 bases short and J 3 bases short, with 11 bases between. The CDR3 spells CASSQDGTGHYGYTF. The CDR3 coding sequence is TGTGCCAGCAGCCAAGATGGTACAGGCCACTATGGCTACACCTTC. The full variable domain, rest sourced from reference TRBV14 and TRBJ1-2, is EAGVTQFPSHSVIEKGQTVTLRCDPISGHDNLYWYRRVMGKEIKFLLHFVKESKQDESGMPNNRFLAERTGGTYSTLKVQPAELEDSGVYFCASSQDGTGHYGYTFGSGTRLTVV.